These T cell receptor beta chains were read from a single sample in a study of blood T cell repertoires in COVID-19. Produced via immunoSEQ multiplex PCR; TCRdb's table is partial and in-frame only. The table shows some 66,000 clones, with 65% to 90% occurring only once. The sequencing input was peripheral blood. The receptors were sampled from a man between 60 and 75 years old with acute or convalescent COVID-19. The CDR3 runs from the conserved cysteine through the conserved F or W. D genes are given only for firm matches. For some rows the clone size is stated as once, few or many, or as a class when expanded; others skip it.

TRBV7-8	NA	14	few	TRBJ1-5	CASSFGGKDQPQHF	TGTGCCAGCAGCTTTGGAGGGAAGGATCAGCCCCAGCATTTT
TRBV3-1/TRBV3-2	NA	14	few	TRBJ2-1	CASSPVRDNNEQFF	TGTGCCAGCAGCCCAGTACGGGATAACAATGAGCAGTTCTTC
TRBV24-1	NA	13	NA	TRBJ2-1	CATSAGQLNEQFF	TGTGCCACCAGTGCCGGACAGCTAAATGAGCAGTTCTTC
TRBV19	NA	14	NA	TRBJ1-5	CASSGVNSNQPQHF	TGTGCCAGTAGCGGGGTTAATAGCAATCAGCCCCAGCATTTT
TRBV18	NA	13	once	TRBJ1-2	CASSPGGNYGYTF	TGTGCCAGCTCACCCGGGGGTAACTATGGCTACACCTTC
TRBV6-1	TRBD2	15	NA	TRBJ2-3	CASSRLAGGADTQYF	TGTGCCAGCAGTAGACTAGCGGGGGGAGCAGATACGCAGTATTTT
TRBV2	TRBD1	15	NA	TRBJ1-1	CASSEIQGDGTEAFF	TGTGCCAGCAGTGAAATACAGGGGGATGGCACTGAAGCTTTCTTT
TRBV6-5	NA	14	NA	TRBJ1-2	CASKGGQTGSGYTF	TGTGCCAGCAAAGGGGGTCAAACCGGCTCCGGCTACACCTTC
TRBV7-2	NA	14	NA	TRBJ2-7	CASSLGATQYEQYF	TGTGCCAGCAGCTTAGGGGCCACACAGTACGAGCAGTACTTC
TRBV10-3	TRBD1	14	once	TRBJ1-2	CATESGGFGYGYTF	TGTGCCACCGAATCAGGGGGCTTCGGCTATGGCTACACCTTC
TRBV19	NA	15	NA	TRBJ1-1	CASLPGGKKNTEAFF	TGTGCCAGTTTACCGGGGGGTAAGAAGAACACTGAAGCTTTCTTT
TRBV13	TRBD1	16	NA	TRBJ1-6	CASRGQGSQGFSPLHF	TGTGCCAGCAGGGGACAGGGGTCCCAGGGTTTTTCACCCCTCCACTTT
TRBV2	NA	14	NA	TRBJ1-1	CASSEARTNTEAFF	TGTGCCAGCAGTGAAGCCCGTACTAACACTGAAGCTTTCTTT
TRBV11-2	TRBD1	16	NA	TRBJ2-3	CASSLAGGKGADTQYF	TGTGCCAGCAGCTTAGCAGGGGGAAAGGGGGCAGATACGCAGTATTTT
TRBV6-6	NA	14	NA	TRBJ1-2	CASSYRGTNYGYTF	TGTGCCAGCAGTTACAGGGGGACCAACTATGGCTACACCTTC
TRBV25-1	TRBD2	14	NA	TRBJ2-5	CASSELAGVETQYF	TGTGCCAGCAGTGAGCTAGCGGGGGTAGAGACCCAGTACTTC
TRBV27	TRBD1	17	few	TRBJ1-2	CASSPLPGTGSYYGYTF	TGTGCCAGCAGTCCCTTACCCGGGACAGGGTCCTACTATGGCTACACCTTC
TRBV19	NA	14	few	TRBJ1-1	CASSIGTQGTEAFF	TGTGCCAGTAGTATAGGTACCCAGGGCACTGAAGCTTTCTTT
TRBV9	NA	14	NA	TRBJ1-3	CASSARYSGNTIYF	TGTGCCAGCAGCGCGCGATACTCTGGAAACACCATATATTTT
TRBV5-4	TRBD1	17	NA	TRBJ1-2	CASSLERNRGSNYGYTF	TGTGCCAGCAGCTTGGAGAGGAACAGGGGGTCTAACTATGGCTACACCTTC
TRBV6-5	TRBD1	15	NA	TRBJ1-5	CASSRGGQGNQPQHF	TGTGCCAGCAGTCGAGGGGGACAGGGGAATCAGCCCCAGCATTTT
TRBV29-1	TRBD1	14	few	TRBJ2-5	CSVGPDRVGETQYF	TGCAGCGTTGGCCCCGACAGGGTAGGGGAGACCCAGTACTTC
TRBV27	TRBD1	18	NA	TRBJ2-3	CASRRDRELGLSTDTQYF	TGTGCCAGCAGACGGGACAGGGAATTGGGTCTCAGCACAGATACGCAGTATTTT
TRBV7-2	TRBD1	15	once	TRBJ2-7	CASSWGTGEIYEQYF	TGTGCCAGCAGCTGGGGGACAGGGGAAATCTACGAGCAGTACTTC
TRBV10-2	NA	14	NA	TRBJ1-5	CASSDTGQGQPQHF	TGCGCCAGCAGTGATACAGGGCAGGGACAGCCCCAGCATTTT
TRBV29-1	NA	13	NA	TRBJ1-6	CSVGQTYNSPLHF	TGCAGCGTAGGACAAACCTATAATTCACCCCTCCACTTT
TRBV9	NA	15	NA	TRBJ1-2	CASSATGRDRYGYTF	TGTGCCAGCAGCGCGACAGGCCGGGATCGCTATGGCTACACCTTC
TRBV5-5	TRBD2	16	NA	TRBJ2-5	CASRSGAGGPGETQYF	TGTGCCAGCAGATCCGGCGCGGGGGGGCCGGGGGAGACCCAGTACTTC
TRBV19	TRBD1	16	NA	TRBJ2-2	CASSTRTGGGTGELFF	TGTGCCAGTAGTACACGGACAGGGGGAGGCACCGGGGAGCTGTTTTTT
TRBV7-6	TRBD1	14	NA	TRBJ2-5	CASSLATGGETQYF	TGTGCCAGCAGCTTAGCTACAGGGGGAGAGACCCAGTACTTC
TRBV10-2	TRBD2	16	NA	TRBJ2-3	CASSVLAGASTDTQYF	TGCGCCAGCAGTGTCTTAGCGGGGGCCTCGACAGATACGCAGTATTTT
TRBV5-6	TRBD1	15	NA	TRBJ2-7	CASRKTGTGTYEQYF	TGTGCCAGCAGAAAAACCGGGACAGGTACCTACGAGCAGTACTTC
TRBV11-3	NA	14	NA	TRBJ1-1	CASSLAGVNTEAFF	TGTGCCAGCAGCTTAGCGGGGGTGAACACTGAAGCTTTCTTT
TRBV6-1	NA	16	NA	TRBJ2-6	CASSETDFSGANVLTF	TGTGCCAGCAGTGAAACAGATTTCTCTGGGGCCAACGTCCTGACTTTC
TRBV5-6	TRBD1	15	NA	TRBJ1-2	CASSRDRGFNYGYTF	TGTGCCAGCAGCCGGGACAGGGGTTTTAACTATGGCTACACCTTC
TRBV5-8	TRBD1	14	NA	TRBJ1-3	CASSLDRGFNTIYF	TGTGCCAGCAGCTTGGACAGGGGGTTTAACACCATATATTTT
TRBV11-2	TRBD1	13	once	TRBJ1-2	CASSMTGVGGYTF	TGTGCCAGCAGCATGACAGGGGTTGGTGGCTACACCTTC
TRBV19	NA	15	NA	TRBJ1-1	CASTIREGVGAEAFF	TGTGCCAGTACCATCAGGGAGGGGGTAGGAGCTGAAGCTTTCTTT
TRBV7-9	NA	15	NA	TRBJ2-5	CASSRRGGARETQYF	TGTGCCAGCAGCCGCAGAGGGGGGGCGCGGGAGACCCAGTACTTC
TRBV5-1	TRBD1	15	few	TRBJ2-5	CASSLQTGPQETQYF	TGCGCCAGCAGCTTGCAGACAGGGCCACAAGAGACCCAGTACTTC
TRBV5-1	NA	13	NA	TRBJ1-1	CASSNQGGTEAFF	TGCGCCAGCAGTAACCAGGGTGGCACTGAAGCTTTCTTT
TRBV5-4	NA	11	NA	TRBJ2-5	CASSLGATQYF	TGTGCCAGCAGCTTGGGGGCGACCCAGTACTTC
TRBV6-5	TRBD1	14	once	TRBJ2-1	CASSWPGQGNEQFF	TGTGCCAGCAGTTGGCCGGGACAGGGGAATGAGCAGTTCTTC
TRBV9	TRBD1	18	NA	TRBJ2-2	CASSPLEGTGGQSGELFF	TGTGCCAGCAGCCCCCTGGAGGGGACAGGGGGTCAGAGCGGGGAGCTGTTTTTT
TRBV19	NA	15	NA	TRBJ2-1	CASSDWQDSYNEQFF	TGTGCCAGTAGTGATTGGCAGGATTCCTACAATGAGCAGTTCTTC
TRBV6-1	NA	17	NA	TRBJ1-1	CASSGVLEGPPNTEAFF	TGTGCCAGCAGTGGGGTTTTGGAGGGACCACCGAACACTGAAGCTTTCTTT
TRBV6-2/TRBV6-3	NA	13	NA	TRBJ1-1	CASSFQDSTEAFF	TGTGCCAGCAGTTTTCAAGACAGCACTGAAGCTTTCTTT
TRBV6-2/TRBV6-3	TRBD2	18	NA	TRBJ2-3	CASSYSRTSGGPTDTQYF	TGTGCCAGCAGTTACTCCCGGACTAGCGGGGGACCCACAGATACGCAGTATTTT
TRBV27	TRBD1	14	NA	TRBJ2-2	CASSSRGWTGELFF	TGTGCCAGCAGTTCCAGGGGGTGGACCGGGGAGCTGTTTTTT
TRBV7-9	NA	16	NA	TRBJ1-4	CASSSKGGSSNEKLFF	TGTGCCAGCAGCTCGAAGGGGGGGTCCTCTAATGAAAAACTGTTTTTT
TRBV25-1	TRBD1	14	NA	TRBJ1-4	CASSGQGASEKLFF	TGTGCCAGCAGTGGACAGGGGGCAAGTGAAAAACTGTTTTTT
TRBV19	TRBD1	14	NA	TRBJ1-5	CASSILGTGQPQHF	TGTGCCAGTAGTATCTTGGGGACAGGTCAGCCCCAGCATTTT
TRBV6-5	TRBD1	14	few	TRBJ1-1	CASDWTGGGTEAFF	TGTGCCAGCGATTGGACAGGGGGGGGAACTGAAGCTTTCTTT
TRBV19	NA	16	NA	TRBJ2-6	CASSIGVFSGANVLTF	TGTGCCAGTAGTATCGGTGTTTTCTCTGGGGCCAACGTCCTGACTTTC
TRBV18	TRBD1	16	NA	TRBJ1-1	CASSPPLFRDSGEAFF	TGTGCCAGCTCACCACCATTGTTCAGGGACAGTGGGGAAGCTTTCTTT
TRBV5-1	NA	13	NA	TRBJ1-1	CASSLGQGRGAFF	TGCGCCAGCAGCTTGGGGCAGGGGAGAGGAGCTTTCTTT
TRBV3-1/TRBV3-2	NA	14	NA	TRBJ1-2	CASSHRGGQEGYTF	TGTGCCAGCAGCCATCGCGGAGGGCAAGAGGGCTACACCTTC
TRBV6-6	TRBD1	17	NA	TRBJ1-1	CASSPPGGAGGNTEAFF	TGTGCCAGCAGTCCCCCCGGGGGGGCAGGGGGAAATACTGAAGCTTTCTTT
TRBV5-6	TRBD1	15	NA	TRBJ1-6	CASRARQGQVSPLHF	TGTGCCAGCAGAGCGAGACAGGGGCAAGTTTCACCCCTCCACTTT
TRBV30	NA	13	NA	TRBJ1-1	CAWTLGGNTEAFF	TGTGCCTGGACCTTGGGGGGGAACACTGAAGCTTTCTTT